Listed below are T cell receptor beta chains from one sample, sequenced in a study of response to subunit inactivated influenza vaccine. TCRdb re-analysed the RT-PCR reads in MiXCR, keeping a single row per CDR3 protein. The sample lists about 480,000 distinct CDR3 sequences, approximately 13% occurring once. Sequencing used PBMCs from blood, obtained 45 days after vaccination. These receptors were obtained from a man aged 45-65 years who received an inactivated influenza vaccine. Both conserved end residues are part of each CDR3. Each record gives: J gene, V gene, clone size, CDR3 protein. Not all rows give a size; the values are once, few, many and, for expanded clones, a class.

J: TRBJ2-1
V: TRBV3-1
size: few
CDR3: CASSLLLAGGQFF

J: TRBJ2-5
V: TRBV3-1
size: NA
CDR3: CASSSVGVLQETQYF

J: TRBJ2-7
V: TRBV7-2
size: many
CDR3: CASSVGLAGGYEQYF

J: TRBJ2-2
V: TRBV7-2
size: NA
CDR3: CASSLASAAGELFF

J: TRBJ1-6
V: TRBV11-2
size: many
CDR3: CASRPGTGVNSPLHF

J: TRBJ2-5
V: TRBV12-3/TRBV12-4
size: many
CDR3: CASSLRLAETQYF

J: TRBJ2-3
V: TRBV9
size: few
CDR3: CASSVSRTQRSTDTQYF

J: TRBJ2-7
V: TRBV7-2
size: few
CDR3: CASRPAGGNYEQYF

J: TRBJ2-1
V: TRBV3-1
size: many
CDR3: CASSQPISSYNEQFF

J: TRBJ2-2
V: TRBV27
size: few
CDR3: CASYRAGELFF

J: TRBJ2-7
V: TRBV20-1
size: few
CDR3: CSARGGQGAEPYEQYF

J: TRBJ1-2
V: TRBV12-3/TRBV12-4
size: few
CDR3: CASSPSEVAGSGGYTF

J: TRBJ1-3
V: TRBV3-1
size: NA
CDR3: CASSQTTGNPIYF

J: TRBJ2-1
V: TRBV13
size: NA
CDR3: CASSVSRGLAVTEQFF

J: TRBJ2-4
V: TRBV18
size: NA
CDR3: CASSPRGVGENIQYF

J: TRBJ2-3
V: TRBV11-2
size: NA
CDR3: CASSLDPTGRSTDTQYF

J: TRBJ1-4
V: TRBV28
size: few
CDR3: CASQRDREKLFF

J: TRBJ2-1
V: TRBV20-1
size: NA
CDR3: CSARKLAGAANEQFF

J: TRBJ1-3
V: TRBV9
size: few
CDR3: CASSAGQDASGNTIYF

J: TRBJ2-1
V: TRBV4-3
size: many
CDR3: CASSWTVTYNEQFF

J: TRBJ2-3
V: TRBV7-9
size: NA
CDR3: CASSLWAGNTDTQYF

J: TRBJ2-5
V: TRBV20-1
size: once
CDR3: CSARPAETQYF

J: TRBJ2-1
V: TRBV3-1
size: NA
CDR3: CASSLTGPHNEQFF

J: TRBJ1-1
V: TRBV5-1
size: few
CDR3: CASSLGAGASTEAFF

J: TRBJ1-5
V: TRBV2
size: many
CDR3: CASSNRVNQPQHF

J: TRBJ1-1
V: TRBV12-3/TRBV12-4
size: NA
CDR3: CASSLQVPNTEAFF

J: TRBJ2-2
V: TRBV5-1
size: NA
CDR3: CASSTYSGAVTGELFF

J: TRBJ2-7
V: TRBV12-3/TRBV12-4
size: many
CDR3: CASSFGDRPYEQYF

J: TRBJ1-1
V: TRBV7-9
size: NA
CDR3: CASSLPGAVVGEAFF

J: TRBJ2-5
V: TRBV5-7
size: few
CDR3: CASTGTQYF

J: TRBJ2-3
V: TRBV29-1
size: many
CDR3: CSVDLGAQASTDTQYF

J: TRBJ2-1
V: TRBV4-3
size: NA
CDR3: CASSQDWTSGNNEQFF

J: TRBJ2-5
V: TRBV7-6
size: few
CDR3: CASSATLAGHETQYF

J: TRBJ1-5
V: TRBV10-3
size: many
CDR3: CAISELKTGRSKHSNQPQHF

J: TRBJ2-7
V: TRBV6-1
size: few
CDR3: CASGRLGFYEQYF

J: TRBJ2-7
V: TRBV7-8
size: many
CDR3: CASSGGGFLNEQYF

J: TRBJ1-6
V: TRBV20-1
size: few
CDR3: CSADRRAGNSPLHF

J: TRBJ2-5
V: TRBV11-2
size: few
CDR3: CASSFRTGKRVETQYF

J: TRBJ1-5
V: TRBV19
size: few
CDR3: CASSSSGVVVGGPQHF

J: TRBJ2-7
V: TRBV7-8
size: NA
CDR3: CASTPRSSYEQYF

J: TRBJ2-2
V: TRBV19
size: NA
CDR3: CASSLAGGPYTGELFF

J: TRBJ1-6
V: TRBV12-3/TRBV12-4
size: few
CDR3: CASREGALSRPLHF

J: TRBJ1-1
V: TRBV7-9
size: NA
CDR3: CASSSVKGGPSNTEAFF

J: TRBJ1-2
V: TRBV4-2
size: NA
CDR3: CASSQDTSSIYYGYTF

J: TRBJ1-4
V: TRBV28
size: many
CDR3: CASADTATNEKLFF

J: TRBJ1-1
V: TRBV13
size: many
CDR3: CASSLRRGDNTEAFF

J: TRBJ1-6
V: TRBV2
size: few
CDR3: CASIAGLYNSPLHF

J: TRBJ2-6
V: TRBV10-2
size: NA
CDR3: CASRSGSGANVLTF

J: TRBJ2-1
V: TRBV4-1
size: many
CDR3: CASSQDLGSGGYEQFF

J: TRBJ2-1
V: TRBV6-9
size: NA
CDR3: CASSYSGAVYNEQFF

J: TRBJ2-5
V: TRBV3-1
size: NA
CDR3: CASSPRGQGVRETQYF